This T cell receptor (beta chain) is drawn from a study of T cell responses to AZD1222 COVID-19 vaccine. This clone came up once. What it recognizes is unknown. Sequencing used immunoSEQ multiplex PCR; TCRdb keeps in-frame clones, though not all of them. The data show around 100,000 clones, with about 89% seen just once and 10% to 13% held by the top ten. The CDR3 is made up of 13 amino acids. With 7 bases clipped from V and 5 bases from J, the junction kept 4 bases outside the gene matches. CDR1 is WNHNN, CDR2 SYGVQD, per germline (reference sequence). General observations from the study: The study found Spike-specific TCR breadth and depth rose after two AZD1222 doses. After the peak T cell response, and only then, were repertoires sampled.

The J gene is TRBJ2-1, the V gene TRBV10-1; TRBD2 matches 8 bases. The source is an adult who received the AZD1222 COVID-19 vaccine. This specimen consisted of peripheral blood, obtained 28 days after the second AZD1222 dose. This chain's CDR3 is CASNSGEDNEQFF. The CDR3 coding sequence is TGCGCCAGCAATAGCGGGGAGGACAATGAGCAGTTCTTC.